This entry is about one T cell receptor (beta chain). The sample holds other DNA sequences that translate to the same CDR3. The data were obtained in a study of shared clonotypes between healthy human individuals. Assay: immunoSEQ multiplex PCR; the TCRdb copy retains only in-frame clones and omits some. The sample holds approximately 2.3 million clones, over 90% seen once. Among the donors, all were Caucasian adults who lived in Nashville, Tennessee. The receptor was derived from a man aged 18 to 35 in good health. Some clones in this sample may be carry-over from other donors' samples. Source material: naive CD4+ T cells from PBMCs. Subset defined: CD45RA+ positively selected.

Here the CDR3 DNA reads TGTGCCAGCAGTTTGGGGGGACAGGGATATGGCTACACCTTC. Encoded protein: CASSLGGQGYGYTF. V and J are TRBV28 and TRBJ1-2; the match to TRBD1 covers 9 bases. Losses at the gene ends were 3 bases for V and 5 bases for J; bases not matched to a gene: 4. CDR1 and CDR2 (germline): MDHEN, SYDVKM. The CDR3 has 14 residues.